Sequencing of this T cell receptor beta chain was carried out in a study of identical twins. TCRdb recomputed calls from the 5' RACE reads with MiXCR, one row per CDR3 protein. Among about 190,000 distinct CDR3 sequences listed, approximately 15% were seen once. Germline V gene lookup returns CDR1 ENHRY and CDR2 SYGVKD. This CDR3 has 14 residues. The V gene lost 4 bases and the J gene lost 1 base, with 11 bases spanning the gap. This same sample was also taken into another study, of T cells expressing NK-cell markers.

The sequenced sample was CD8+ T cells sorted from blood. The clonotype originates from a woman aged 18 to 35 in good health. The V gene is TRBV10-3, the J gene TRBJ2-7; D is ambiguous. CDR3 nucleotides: TGTGCCATCAGTGGAAGGGCACGATCCTACGAGCAGTACTTC. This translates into CAISGRARSYEQYF.